These 8 T cell receptor beta chains came from one sample sequenced in a study of OX40 agonist ivuxolimab in advanced cancers. Some clones are missing from TCRdb's copy, which holds only in-frame ones; the method was immunoSEQ multiplex PCR. Among around 81,000 clones listed, around 84% were seen once. This sample comprised CD4+ or CD8+ T cells sorted from blood, obtained in a trial of the OX40 agonist ivuxolimab. The receptors come from an adult with an advanced solid tumor such as melanoma, head and neck, liver or kidney cancer.

The chain is built from TRBV7-9 and TRBJ1-1; D perhaps matches TRBD1 (6 bases). The length of the CDR3 is 15 residues. Per germline, CDR1 SEHNR and CDR2 FQNEAQ (reference sequence). V lost 5 bases and J lost 0, with 13 bases in between. The CDR3 loop reads CASSPRGQVNTEAFF. CDR3 nucleotide sequence: TGTGCCAGCAGCCCTCGGGGGCAAGTGAACACTGAAGCTTTCTTT.

The gene calls are TRBV28 and TRBJ2-7, with TRBD1 identical over 8 bases. CDR1 is MDHEN, CDR2 SYDVKM, per germline. Unmatched junction bases numbered 2, after V lost 6 bases and J lost 1 base. The CDR3 covers 13 residues. CDR3 sequence: CASRRQGSYEQYV. In DNA, the CDR3 is TGTGCCAGCAGGAGACAGGGGTCCTACGAGCAGTACGTC.

V and J are TRBV28 and TRBJ2-1, with D possibly called TRBD1 or TRBD2 (6 bases each). The CDR3 is 13 amino acids. Germline CDR1 and CDR2: MDHEN and SYDVKM. V gave up 10 bases and J gave up 7 bases, with 17 bases separating them. CDR3 bases: TGTGCCACCCACTCGGGGGCCCTAAATGAGCAGTTCTTC. Translated: CATHSGALNEQFF. Combining the CDR3 with reference TRBV28 and TRBJ2-1 gives the whole variable domain DVKVTQSSRYLVKRTGEKVFLECVQDMDHENMFWYRQDPGLGLRLIYFSYDVKMKEKGDIPEGYSVSREKKERFSLILESASTNQTSMYLCATHSGALNEQFFGPGTRLTVL.

The rearrangement joins TRBV29-1 to TRBJ2-1; no clear D. Trimming took 5 bases from V and 10 from J, leaving 12 bases between them. This CDR3 has 11 residues. Germline V gene data show CDR1 as SQVTM and CDR2 as ANQGSEA. The CDR3 loop is CSVREFREQFF. Here the CDR3 DNA reads TGCAGCGTTCGCGAGTTCCGCGAGCAGTTCTTC.

This chain connects TRBV28 to TRBJ2-1; 14 bases match TRBD2. With 2 bases clipped from V and 8 bases from J, the junction kept 5 bases outside the gene matches. CDR1 is MDHEN, CDR2 SYDVKM, per germline. This CDR3 spans 16 amino acids. CDR3 region: CASSLPGLAGVDEQFF. CDR3 DNA sequence: TGTGCCAGCAGTTTACCGGGACTAGCGGGAGTCGATGAGCAGTTCTTC.

The CDR3 DNA is TGCGCCAGCAGTGAAGACAACATGTCTGAAGCTTTCTTT. Amino acid sequence: CASSEDNMSEAFF. This chain uses TRBV10-1 with TRBJ1-1; no clear D. The CDR3 covers 13 residues. V was cut by 3 bases and J by 6 bases, with 11 bases left in between. CDR1 is WNHNN, CDR2 SYGVQD, per germline (reference sequence).

The chain has TRBV7-2 and TRBJ1-2; tentatively, D is TRBD1 (5 bases). The germline V gene encodes CDR1 SGHTA and CDR2 FQGNSA. The CDR3 is 14 residues long. Trimming removed 5 bases at V and 5 bases at J, with 15 bases between. The chain's CDR3 is CASSQRQSLYGYTF. CDR3 nucleotides: TGTGCCAGCAGCCAGAGACAGTCTCTATATGGCTACACCTTC.

The chain links TRBV6-4 to TRBJ1-5; perhaps TRBD1 as D (5 bases). The germline gives CDR1 MRHNA, CDR2 SNTAGT. The CDR3 has 15 amino acids. Trimming left V 0 bases short and J 7 bases short, with 13 bases between. CDR3 coding DNA: TGTGCCAGCAGTGACTCAAGTGGGGCGGGACAGCCCCAGCATTTT. It is translated as CASSDSSGAGQPQHF.